The TCR beta chain described here comes from a study of identical twins. Study observations and caveats: In drawing conclusions, the study used cross-sectional statistical analysis and did not follow the same donors.

TCRdb ran MiXCR on the 5' RACE reads and lists one entry per CDR3 protein. Of hundreds of thousands of distinct CDR3 sequences in the sample, over 8.5% were seen once. V lost 0 bases, J lost 0 bases, and 7 bases stayed unmatched. Per the germline V gene, CDR1 is MNHEY and CDR2 is SVGEGT. The CDR3 has 19 residues. This clonotype turned up a few times. Antigen: not known. Every donor was a healthy Caucasian. This same sample was also taken into another study, of yellow fever vaccine responses in identical twins.

The TCR was taken from a woman aged 18-29 years in good health. Sequencing was carried out using PBMCs. V and J are TRBV6-2 or TRBV6-3 and TRBJ2-7, with TRBD2 matching over 14 bases. The CDR3 nucleotides are TGTGCCAGCAGTTACTCGGGACTAGCGGGGGCTTCCTTCTCCTACGAGCAGTACTTC. Protein product: CASSYSGLAGASFSYEQYF.